Detailed here is one TCR beta chain. Its target antigen remains unknown. Library creation used the immunoSEQ multiplex PCR assay. A mixture of 60 forward primers for TCR Vbeta segments and 13 reverse primers for TCR Jbeta segments was used in the multiplex PCR. A multiplex PCR assay on genomic DNA amplified the CDR3 region of rearranged TCR beta genes. On the Illumina HiSeq System, the amplified TCR beta libraries were sequenced as 87-base-pair reads. In the authors' own workflow: In a later analysis, tens of millions of unique TCR beta chains were counted across the approximately 640 repertoires, and approximately 11 million of these chains were shared by at least two donors. To remove PCR and sequencing errors, raw reads were error-corrected and collapsed into unique sequences using a nearest-neighbor algorithm that merged closely related sequences. To assign V, D and J gene segments, CDR3 sequences were aligned to IMGT reference sequences. For a sequence to be retained, a match of at least six nucleotides was required to both a V gene segment and a J gene segment. A rearrangement counted as productive if the CDR3 had no stop codons and remained in frame with V and J, and every other rearrangement counted as non-productive. CDR3 was defined by IMGT convention, running from the second conserved V-encoded cysteine to the conserved J-encoded phenylalanine. Sequences without an unambiguous match to a single V gene segment were excluded from the earlier analysis of about 640 of the donors. In an earlier analysis of around 600 of the donors, V segments were called functional above 56.7% productive rearrangements and were called segregating when the between-donor standard deviation exceeded 5%. To diagnose cytomegalovirus status from the catalog of TCR beta chain sequences, a statistical classification framework was built. A later analysis assigned V and J genes by comparing TCR nucleotide sequences with IMGT/GENE-DB human TR gene sequences. A later analysis assigned CDR3 sequences and most-parsimonious VDJ recombination scenarios with the TCRdist pipeline. In a later analysis, each TCR beta chain was defined by its CDR3 amino acid sequence together with its V-gene family, and reads lacking a unique V-gene family were excluded. To address suspected cross-contamination and a sequencing artifact, a later analysis removed roughly 580 highly shared, low-generation-probability nucleotide sequences. For each public chain, a later analysis derived a clonal expansion index from normalized ranks of inferred template counts within each repertoire. Generation probabilities in a later analysis came from a VDJ recombination model fitted to out-of-frame rearrangements, and those results were checked against IGoR. In a later analysis, hypergeometric tests were used to score TCR-TCR, TCR-HLA and TCR-CMV co-occurrence, with a repertoire-size bias correction applied to TCR pairs. In a later analysis, false discovery rates were estimated by permuting HLA or CMV assignments 20 times. In a later analysis, co-occurring TCRs were grouped using DBSCAN, and TCRdist sequence similarity was added for clustering within HLA-allele-positive subsets. Repertoires with fewer than 30,000 or more than 120,000 public chains, plus five repertoires with anomalous nucleotide sharing, were excluded from co-occurrence clustering. As stored in TCRdb, this immuneACCESS dataset retains in-frame rearrangements with V and J assigned. A fraction of the clones does not appear; measured against another copy, unresolved V genes explain less than half of the discrepancy, and the remainder lacks a known reason. D and trimming were read from the DNA, whereas the V and J calls and clone size are those reported in that table. The sample's records list 150,000 to 250,000 clones. The leading ten clones occupy roughly 0.74% of the sample.

The cohort consisted of 600 to 700 healthy bone marrow donors. At the time of sampling, all cohort members were nominally healthy, though unrecorded immune exposures were likely present. The donor was CMV seronegative and was included in the group of 352 seronegative cohort members. Each donor provided a peripheral blood sample, and peripheral blood mononuclear cells were used for TCR beta sequencing. The Qiagen DNeasy Blood Extraction Kit was used to extract genomic DNA from the blood cell samples. The germline ends are 12 bases apart after V is trimmed by 6 bases and J by 1 base. Its CDR3 holds 14 amino acids, cysteine through phenylalanine. Left in the record is the CDR3 DNA by itself, 42 bases read in frame from the first base. CDR1 MNHEY and CDR2 SVGAGI were looked up in the germline V gene. The data derive from a study of cytomegalovirus exposure and HLA in healthy donors (dated 2017 in TCRdb). Concerning the study at large: An earlier analysis of approximately 640 of the donors reported 250 to 350 Gb of sequence data and approximately 110 million unique TCR beta sequences from 150 million to 200 million T cells. Genome-wide SNP genotypes for about 60% of the roughly 670 donors were used in a later genetic analysis, which treated that subset as a discovery cohort. Every discovery cohort repertoire had been produced on one sequencing platform. To predict cytomegalovirus infection status, the study brought together high-throughput TCR immunosequencing, statistical association of individual TCRs with disease status, and machine learning. Donor age, sex, ethnicity and CMV serostatus were compiled alongside the repertoire data. An earlier analysis of roughly 600 of the donors used high-throughput TCR beta sequencing to judge whether each TCR beta V gene segment behaved as functional or pseudogenic. Across approximately 400 genotyped donors of the cohort, an average of about 250,000 unique TCR beta nucleotide sequences per donor were sequenced, and around 19% of those sequences were non-productive. An early release covering approximately 600 HLA-typed donors comprised about 300 gigabases of sequencing data and approximately 85 million unique TCR sequences. In the later analysis, no new phenotypic data were used to find candidate immune exposures; instead, reliance was placed on TCR beta sequences and their occurrence across donors. The genetic ancestry cluster associated with self-reported Caucasian donors included around four fifths of the approximately 410 genotyped donors. The number of donors typed differed by locus, with about 629-630 for A, B, C, DRB1 and DQB1, about 500 for DQA1, 600 to 610 for DPA1, and 472 for DPB1. The study used immunosequencing to profile the T cell repertoires of 600 to 850 subjects and linked those repertoires to cytomegalovirus serostatus. Class I and class II HLA loci were covered by the typing at four-digit resolution. The study was designed to test whether signatures of past pathogen exposure could be identified by cataloging public T cell receptors. To study patterns of TCR occurrence, a later analysis re-analyzed previously published TCR beta repertoires from 666 donors and added high-resolution HLA genotyping. Along with the approximately 700-subject first cohort, a separate validation cohort of roughly 110 different subjects was used. Roughly 5 DR-DQ haplotypes were handled as single units for association and clustering, since linkage in the cohort was strong.

Broad study findings and their caveats: The classifier was reported to diagnose cytomegalovirus status with high specificity and sensitivity in both the original cohort and the validation cohort. Some IMGT-functional V segments, including TRBV6-2 and TRBV6-3, could not be told apart with the 87-base-pair reads, so those segments were excluded. A further reported finding was that TCR beta sequences accurately predicted the HLA-A and HLA-B alleles for most subjects in the first cohort. Compared with the approximately 670-donor mean, donors in an Asian-associated ancestry cluster had fewer N-insertions in productive TCRs, according to a later genetic analysis. The presence/absence analyses assumed that sequencing depth was roughly uniform across donors, and that assumption may not be true. Because some donors lacked HLA typing at each locus, the association tests relied only on the typed subset. A later analysis associated 17,000 or so TCR beta sequences with specific HLA alleles at a false discovery rate of 0.05. Assigning TCR associations to individual alleles was difficult when HLA alleles, especially DR and DQ, strongly co-occurred. In the study, 150 to 200 TCR beta chains were listed as associated with cytomegalovirus. In this cohort, only TCR beta chains were sequenced, and detectable features were limited by the absence of alpha or paired-chain data. Most TCR sequences were seen in very few donors, while some public TCRs were found in many individuals. A cluster of highly shared sequence variants was judged likely to represent a technical artifact of the sequencing pipeline. In an earlier analysis of some 550 of the donors, most TCR beta V segments were observed in productive rearrangements about 90% or about 30% of the time, broadly matching IMGT annotations. Correlated functional status among segregating V segments might be attributable to linkage disequilibrium, but an unknown experimental factor could not be ruled out. The earlier analysis of almost 600 of the donors excluded roughly 17 rarely observed V segments, including chromosome 9 orphons, because counts were too low. A later analysis reported that several top co-occurrence clusters appeared linked to parvovirus B19, influenza, CMV and Epstein-Barr virus. According to the authors, the approach could potentially be generalized to other disease states and immunological phenotypes. A later genetic analysis associated a missense DCLRE1C variant with V-gene and J-gene trimming of TCR beta chains, and an independent cohort replicated the association. Three of the identified cytomegalovirus-associated TCR beta chains were confirmed in vitro to be specific for cytomegalovirus antigens. In a later analysis, HLA-associated TCR beta chains were found to be more clonally expanded and to have lower generation probabilities than equally common non-associated chains. For the cohort, immune exposure information was limited to CMV serostatus. A later analysis found that TCR association rates varied across HLA loci, with DRB1 alleles showing the most associated TCRs and HLA-C alleles the fewest. A later analysis found that most CMV-associated TCR beta chains appeared HLA-restricted, with HLA associations seemingly driven largely by CMV exposure.

This clonotype was obtained from a boy between 10 and 17 years old in good health and CMV-seronegative. The specimen was PBMCs. The chain is made from TRBV6-5 and TRBJ1-1; the D region possibly corresponds to TRBD1 (5 bases align). The CDR3 region: CASRYNQGNTEAFF. The sequenced DNA: TGTGCCAGCAGATACAATCAGGGGAACACTGAAGCTTTCTTT.